This passage covers 17 T cell receptor beta chains from one sample sequenced in a study of blood T cell repertoires in COVID-19 (dated by TCRdb to between 2020 and 2021). The method was the immunoSEQ multiplex PCR assay. TCRdb mirrors the immuneACCESS table, restricted to in-frame sequences. Some clones are absent from its copies; in checked studies, under half trace to an unresolved V gene, and the reason for the others is unknown. This sample holds 200,000 to 250,000 clones; approximately 84% were observed only once. Under 2% of the sample lies in the top ten. Sequencing used PBMCs or T cells enriched from blood (not recorded which). These TCRs come from a man aged 55 to 70 who had recovered from COVID-19.

This clone appeared a few times. The V gene is TRBV3-1 (or the pseudogene TRBV3-2), the J gene TRBJ1-4; weak D call: TRBD1 (5 bases). CDR1 is LGHDT, CDR2 YNNKEL, per germline (reference sequence). The CDR3 has 14 amino acids. Trimming shortened V by 2 bases and J by 6 bases, and 10 bases separated the two germline ends. CDR3 bases: TGTGCCAGCAGCCAAAGGGGAGGAGATGAAAAACTGTTTTTT. This gives the protein CASSQRGGDEKLFF.

This clone was seen just once. Other DNA sequences in this specimen translate into the identical CDR3. The rearrangement links TRBV5-1 to TRBJ2-7, with 7 bases lining up with TRBD1. CDR1 and CDR2 (germline): SGHRS, YFSETQ. The ends lost 0 bases at V and 2 bases at J; junction bases unmatched: 2. The CDR3 has 14 residues. The CDR3 DNA follows: TGCGCCAGCAGCTTGGGACAGGGCCCCTACGAGCAGTACTTC. This codes for CASSLGQGPYEQYF.

V and J are TRBV4-3 and TRBJ2-5; TRBD2 matches 7 bases. Looked up from germline, CDR1 is LGHNA and CDR2 is YSLEER. This CDR3 spans 17 amino acids. V was clipped by 0 bases and J by 5 bases; unmatched bases: 12. CDR3 residues: CASSQDLGRGFGETQYF. CDR3 in DNA: TGCGCCAGCAGCCAAGATTTAGGGCGGGGGTTCGGGGAGACCCAGTACTTC.

This clone was seen a single time. V gene TRBV5-1 combines with J gene TRBJ1-4, with 8 nucleotides matching TRBD1. The germline V gene encodes CDR1 SGHRS and CDR2 YFSETQ. CDR3 length: 15 residues. V dropped 2 bases and J dropped 1; count of bases not matched to a gene: 1. CDR3 in DNA: TGCGCCAGCAGCTTAGACAGGGGAACTAATGAAAAACTGTTTTTT. Protein product: CASSLDRGTNEKLFF. Variable domain in full (rest from reference TRBV5-1 and TRBJ1-4): KAGVTQTPRYLIKTRGQQVTLSCSPISGHRSVSWYQQTPGQGLQFLFEYFSETQRNKGNFPGRFSGRQFSNSRSEMNVSTLELGDSALYLCASSLDRGTNEKLFFGSGTQLSVL.

This rearrangement joins TRBV25-1 to TRBJ1-2; D is undetermined. Germline CDR1 reads MGHDK; CDR2 reads SYGVNS. The CDR3 contains 13 residues. Trimming removed 2 bases at V and 0 bases at J, with 4 bases between. This CDR3 reads CASSEQSNYGYTF. The CDR3 nucleotides read TGTGCCAGCAGTGAACAATCTAACTATGGCTACACCTTC.

This chain links TRBV10-3 with TRBJ1-4; TRBD1 might be the D (6 bases). Trimming pared 10 bases from V and 3 bases from J, leaving 12 bases between. The CDR3 totals 13 residues. Germline V gene data show CDR1 as ENHRY and CDR2 as SYGVKD. Here the CDR3 reads CATGGGPNEKLFF. The CDR3 nucleotides read TGTGCCACTGGGGGCGGTCCTAATGAAAAACTGTTTTTT.

The chain carries TRBV25-1 and TRBJ1-1, with 8 bases fitting TRBD1. The V gene's germline CDR1 is MGHDK and CDR2 SYGVNS. CDR3 length: 15 amino acids. Trimming took 3 bases from V and 4 from J; bases not matched to a gene: 7. The CDR3 spells CASSEDRDGGTEAFF. CDR3 coding DNA: TGTGCCAGCAGTGAGGACAGGGACGGGGGCACTGAAGCTTTCTTT.

This chain links TRBV21-1 with TRBJ1-2; TRBD1, the table's D call, was not compared with the DNA. TRBV21-1 is a pseudogene segment. The CDR3 runs to 16 residues. This CDR3 reads CASSELGTGANYGYTF. The CDR3 coding sequence is TGTGCCAGCAGCGAGTTGGGGACAGGAGCCAACTATGGCTACACCTTC.

This chain links TRBV27 with TRBJ2-7, with 10 bases lining up with TRBD1. The V gene end was trimmed by 5 bases and the J gene end by 6 bases; junction bases not matched to a gene: 10. Looked up from germline, CDR1 is MNHEY and CDR2 is SMNVEV (reference sequence). The CDR3 covers 15 residues. The CDR3 coding sequence is TGTGCCAGCAGTCAAAGACAGGGGGCTGGTGGCGAGCAGTACTTC. Encoded protein: CASSQRQGAGGEQYF.

This clone appeared a single time. The chain links TRBV2 to TRBJ2-5, with 7 bases fitting TRBD2. The V and J ends lost 2 bases and 2 bases, in that order; junction bases with no gene match: 5. CDR3 length: 15 residues. Germline loops: CDR1 SNHLY, CDR2 FYNNEI. CDR3 in DNA: TGTGCCAGCAGTGAAACAGCGGGGAGGCAAGAGACCCAGTACTTC. It encodes CASSETAGRQETQYF.

Comment on this clone: Mismatch with germline at one junction end may stem from a read error. The genes are TRBV7-7 and TRBJ2-1; 13 nucleotides match TRBD2. Germline V gives CDR1 SSHAT, CDR2 FNYEAQ (reference sequence). The length of the CDR3 is 16 residues. CDR3 residues: CASSPYTSGGVGEQFF. The CDR3, as DNA: TGTGCTAGCAGCCCATATACTAGCGGGGGGGTAGGAGAGCAGTTCTTC.

V usage is TRBV5-1 and J usage is TRBJ1-2, with TRBD1 matching 9 bases. Trimming took 1 base from V and 1 from J; bases not matched to a gene: 8. Germline V gene lookup returns CDR1 SGHRS and CDR2 YFSETQ. The length of the CDR3 is 17 residues. CDR3 coding DNA: TGCGCCAGCAGCTTGTCGGCGGGACAGGGCTTTAACTATGGCTACACCTTC. Its translation is CASSLSAGQGFNYGYTF.

The V call is TRBV12-5, the J call TRBJ1-1, with D uncertain. CDR3 length: 13 residues. The V and J ends lost 3 bases and 6 bases respectively, with 11 bases between them. The germline CDR1 and CDR2 sequences are LGHNT and FRNRAP. CDR3 amino acids: CASGLAPPPEAFF. CDR3 bases: TGTGCTAGTGGTTTAGCACCACCACCTGAAGCTTTCTTT.

The J gene is TRBJ2-2, the V gene TRBV27; D is perhaps TRBD2 (5 bases). The V gene's germline CDR1 is MNHEY and CDR2 SMNVEV (reference sequence). The CDR3 has 14 amino acids. Trimming shortened V by 10 bases and J by 0 bases, and 12 bases separated the two germline ends. The CDR3 DNA sequence: TGTGCCACCGGACTGGGGACGAACACCGGGGAGCTGTTTTTT. Translating gives CATGLGTNTGELFF.

This rearrangement joins TRBV5-1 to TRBJ1-2; D remains unclear. Germline V gene lookup returns CDR1 SGHRS and CDR2 YFSETQ. The CDR3 contains 14 residues. Between the trimmed V and J ends, which lost 0 bases and 5 bases, there was a span of 11 bases. The CDR3 region is CASSLEEAAYGYTF. Here the CDR3 DNA reads TGCGCCAGCAGCTTGGAGGAAGCGGCGTATGGCTACACCTTC.

On this clone: The identical CDR3 is also encoded by other nucleotide sequences in the sample. This chain's CDR3 is CASSRTGNTEAFF. DNA for the CDR3: TGTGCCAGCAGCCGGACAGGGAACACTGAAGCTTTCTTT. The chain links TRBV12-3 or TRBV12-4 to TRBJ1-1; 7 positions match TRBD1. The CDR3 consists of 13 residues. With 6 bases clipped from V and 1 base from J, the junction kept 2 bases outside the gene matches.

The J gene is TRBJ1-4, the V gene TRBV19; D gene unclear. The CDR3 contains 13 residues. Germline lookup yields CDR1 LNHDA and CDR2 SQIVND (reference sequence). The V end was cut by 5 bases, the J end by 0 bases, with 4 bases between. The CDR3 is CASSYSTNEKLFF. The CDR3, as DNA: TGTGCCAGTAGTTACTCAACTAATGAAAAACTGTTTTTT.